This TCR beta chain stems from a study of technical replicates of blood from a few donors. The data were produced by immunoSEQ multiplex PCR, yet TCRdb's version contains in-frame clones alone and is incomplete. The data hold 80,000 to 100,000 clones, with roughly 96% observed a single time. Germline values: CDR1 SGHTA, CDR2 FQGNSA. Trimming left V 2 bases short and J 4 bases short, with 11 bases between. CDR3 length: 14 residues. This receptor was taken from a human donor in good health. V is TRBV7-2 and J is TRBJ2-5, with no clear D. The sequenced material came from T cells isolated from PBMCs. The CDR3 loop reads CASSLPGNLETQYF. The CDR3 DNA is TGTGCCAGCAGCTTACCCGGTAACTTAGAGACCCAGTACTTC.